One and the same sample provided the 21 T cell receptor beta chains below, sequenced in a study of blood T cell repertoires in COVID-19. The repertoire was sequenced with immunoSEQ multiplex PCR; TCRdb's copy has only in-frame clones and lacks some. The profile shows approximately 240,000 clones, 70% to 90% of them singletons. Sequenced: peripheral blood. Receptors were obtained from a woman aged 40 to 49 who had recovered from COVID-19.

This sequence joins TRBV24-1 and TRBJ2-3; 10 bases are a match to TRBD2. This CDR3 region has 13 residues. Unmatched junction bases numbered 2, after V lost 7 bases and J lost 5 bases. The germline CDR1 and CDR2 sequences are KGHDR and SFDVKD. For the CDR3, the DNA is TGTGCCACCAGCGTAGCGGGGGGAGATACGCAGTATTTT. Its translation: CATSVAGGDTQYF.

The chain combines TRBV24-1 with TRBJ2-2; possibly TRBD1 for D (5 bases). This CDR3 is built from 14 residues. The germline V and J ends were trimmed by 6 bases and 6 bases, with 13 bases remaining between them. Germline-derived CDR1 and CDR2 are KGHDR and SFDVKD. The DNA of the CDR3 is TGTGCCACCAGTCCAAGGGGCTCGGCCGGGGAGCTGTTTTTT. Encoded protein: CATSPRGSAGELFF.

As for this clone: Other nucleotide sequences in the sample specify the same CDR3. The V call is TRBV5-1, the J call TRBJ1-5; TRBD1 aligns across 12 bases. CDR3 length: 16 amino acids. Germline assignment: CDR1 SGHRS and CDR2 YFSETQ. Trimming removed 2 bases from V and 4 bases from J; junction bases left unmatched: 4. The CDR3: CASSLGTGGLNQPQHF. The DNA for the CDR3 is TGCGCCAGCAGCTTAGGGACAGGGGGCCTAAATCAGCCCCAGCATTTT.

The CDR3 DNA follows: TGTGCCAGTAGTATAGGTTCGTTTGGACAGGTTAACTATGGCTACACCTTC. Translated: CASSIGSFGQVNYGYTF. The chain recombines TRBV19 with TRBJ1-2, with 7 bases fitting TRBD1. CDR3 length equals 17 residues. Germline V gene sequence: CDR1 LNHDA, CDR2 SQIVND (reference sequence). The J segment lost 1 base and the V segment lost 1 base, leaving 9 bases of the junction unmatched. The variable domain in full, with the rest retrieved from reference TRBV19 and TRBJ1-2, is DGGITQSPKYLFRKEGQNVTLSCEQNLNHDAMYWYRQDPGQGLRLIYYSQIVNDFQKGDIAEGYSVSREKKESFPLTVTSAQKNPTAFYLCASSIGSFGQVNYGYTFGSGTRLTVV.

CDR3 region: CASSLRTVSTGEQFF. In nucleotides, the CDR3 is TGCGCCAGCAGCCTAAGGACAGTGAGCACGGGTGAGCAGTTCTTC. This chain uses TRBV5-1 with TRBJ2-1; D possibly corresponds to TRBD1 (6 bases). This CDR3 has 15 residues. Trimming stripped 4 bases from V and 9 bases from J, with 20 bases between. Germline-derived CDR1 and CDR2 are SGHRS and YFSETQ. The full variable domain, in which reference TRBV5-1 and TRBJ2-1 provide the parts outside the CDR3, is KAGVTQTPRYLIKTRGQQVTLSCSPISGHRSVSWYQQTPGQGLQFLFEYFSETQRNKGNFPGRFSGRQFSNSRSEMNVSTLELGDSALYLCASSLRTVSTGEQFFGPGTRLTVL.

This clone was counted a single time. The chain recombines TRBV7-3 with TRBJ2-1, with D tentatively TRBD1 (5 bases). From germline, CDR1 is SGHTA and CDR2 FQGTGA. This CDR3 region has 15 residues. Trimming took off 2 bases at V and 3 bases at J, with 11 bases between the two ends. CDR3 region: CASSLVQAGYNEQFF. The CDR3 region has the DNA TGTGCCAGCAGCTTAGTACAGGCAGGCTACAATGAGCAGTTCTTC.

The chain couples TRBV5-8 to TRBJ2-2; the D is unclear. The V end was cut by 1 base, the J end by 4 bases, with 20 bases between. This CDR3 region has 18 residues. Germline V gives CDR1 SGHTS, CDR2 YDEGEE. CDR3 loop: CASSLMQARLVGTGELFF. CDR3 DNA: TGTGCCAGCAGCTTGATGCAGGCCCGTTTGGTGGGCACCGGGGAGCTGTTTTTT.

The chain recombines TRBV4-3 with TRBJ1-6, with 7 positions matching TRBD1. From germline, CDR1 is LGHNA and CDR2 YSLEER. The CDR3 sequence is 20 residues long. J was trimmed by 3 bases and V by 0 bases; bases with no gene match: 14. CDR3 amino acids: CASSQEVGTGVWSYNSPLHF. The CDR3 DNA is TGCGCCAGCAGCCAAGAGGTCGGTACAGGGGTTTGGAGCTATAATTCACCCCTCCACTTT.

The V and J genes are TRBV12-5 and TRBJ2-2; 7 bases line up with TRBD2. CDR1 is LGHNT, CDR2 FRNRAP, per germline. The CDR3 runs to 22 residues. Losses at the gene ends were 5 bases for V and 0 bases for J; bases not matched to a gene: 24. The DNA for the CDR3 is TGTGCTAGTGGTGCAAGAAGTTTCGGCCTTTTCGGGAGGAACCCGAACACCGGGGAGCTGTTTTTT. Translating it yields CASGARSFGLFGRNPNTGELFF.

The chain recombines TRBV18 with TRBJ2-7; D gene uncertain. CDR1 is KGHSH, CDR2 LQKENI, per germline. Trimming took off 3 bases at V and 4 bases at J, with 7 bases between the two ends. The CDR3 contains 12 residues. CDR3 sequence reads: CASSPGRYEQYF. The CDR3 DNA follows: TGTGCCAGCTCACCCGGTCGATACGAGCAGTACTTC.

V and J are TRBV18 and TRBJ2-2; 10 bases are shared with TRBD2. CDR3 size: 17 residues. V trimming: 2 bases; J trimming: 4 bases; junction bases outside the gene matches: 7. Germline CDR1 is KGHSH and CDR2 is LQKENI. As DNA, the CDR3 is TGTGCCAGCTCACCAAGTCTAGCGGGAGACGGCACCGGGGAGCTGTTTTTT. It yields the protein CASSPSLAGDGTGELFF.

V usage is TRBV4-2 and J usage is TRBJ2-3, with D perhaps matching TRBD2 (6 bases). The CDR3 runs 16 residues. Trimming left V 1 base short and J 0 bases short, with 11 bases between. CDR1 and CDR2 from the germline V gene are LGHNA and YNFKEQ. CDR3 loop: CASSQVARESTDTQYF. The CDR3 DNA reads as TGTGCCAGCAGCCAAGTTGCCCGGGAGAGCACAGATACGCAGTATTTT.

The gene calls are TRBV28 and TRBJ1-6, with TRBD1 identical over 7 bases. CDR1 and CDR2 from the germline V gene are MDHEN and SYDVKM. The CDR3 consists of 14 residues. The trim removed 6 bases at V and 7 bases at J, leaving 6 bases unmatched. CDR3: CASRVGQKNSPLHF. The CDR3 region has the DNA TGTGCCAGCAGGGTGGGACAGAAGAATTCACCCCTCCACTTT.

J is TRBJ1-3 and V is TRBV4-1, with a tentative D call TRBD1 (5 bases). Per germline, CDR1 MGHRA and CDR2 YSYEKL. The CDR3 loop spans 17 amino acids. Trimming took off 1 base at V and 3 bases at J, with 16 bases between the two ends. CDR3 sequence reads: CASSQAPTATFGNTIYF. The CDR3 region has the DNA TGCGCCAGCAGCCAAGCTCCGACAGCAACTTTTGGAAACACCATATATTTT.

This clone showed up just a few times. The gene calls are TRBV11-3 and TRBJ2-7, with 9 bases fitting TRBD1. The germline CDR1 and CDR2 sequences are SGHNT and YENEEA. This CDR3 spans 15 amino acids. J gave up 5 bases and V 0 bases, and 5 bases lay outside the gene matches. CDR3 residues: CASSLEGTGTDEQYF. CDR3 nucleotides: TGTGCCAGCAGCTTAGAAGGGACAGGGACCGACGAGCAGTACTTC. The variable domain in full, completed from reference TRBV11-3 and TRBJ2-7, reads EAGVVQSPRYKIIEKKQPVAFWCNPISGHNTLYWYLQNLGQGPELLIRYENEEAVDDSQLPKDRFSAERLKGVDSTLKIQPAELGDSAVYLCASSLEGTGTDEQYFGPGTRLTVT.

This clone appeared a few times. The CDR3 is CATSDSLNTEAFF. DNA of the CDR3: TGTGCCACCAGTGATTCCTTGAACACTGAAGCTTTCTTT. The chain recombines TRBV24-1 with TRBJ1-1, with D unresolved. Germline V gives CDR1 KGHDR, CDR2 SFDVKD. Trimming pared 2 bases from V and 0 bases from J, leaving 3 bases between. The CDR3 length is 13 residues.

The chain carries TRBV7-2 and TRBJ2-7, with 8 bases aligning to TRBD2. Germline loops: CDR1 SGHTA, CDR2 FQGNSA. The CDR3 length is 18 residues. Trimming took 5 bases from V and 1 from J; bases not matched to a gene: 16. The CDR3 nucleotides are TGTGCCAGCAGCCCCCTCTTATGGGGGGGCGGGGGGTCCTACGAGCAGTACTTC. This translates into CASSPLLWGGGGSYEQYF.

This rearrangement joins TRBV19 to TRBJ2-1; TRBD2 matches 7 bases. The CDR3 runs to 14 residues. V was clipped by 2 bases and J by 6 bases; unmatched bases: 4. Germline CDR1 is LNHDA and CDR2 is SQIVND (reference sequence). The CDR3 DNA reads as TGTGCCAGTAGTATACGTGGGGGGGGCAATGAGCAGTTCTTC. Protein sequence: CASSIRGGGNEQFF.

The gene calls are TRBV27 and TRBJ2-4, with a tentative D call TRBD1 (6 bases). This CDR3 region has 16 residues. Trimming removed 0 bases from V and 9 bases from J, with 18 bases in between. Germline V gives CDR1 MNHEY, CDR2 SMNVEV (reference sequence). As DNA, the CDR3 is TGTGCCAGCAGTTTATCGCTTGGGGGCATCGGTACCATTCAGTACTTC. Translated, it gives CASSLSLGGIGTIQYF.

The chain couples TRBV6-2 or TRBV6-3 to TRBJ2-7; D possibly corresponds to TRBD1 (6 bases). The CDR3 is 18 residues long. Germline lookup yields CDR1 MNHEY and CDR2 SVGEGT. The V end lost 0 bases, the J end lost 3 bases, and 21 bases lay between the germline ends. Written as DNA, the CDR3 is TGTGCCAGCAGTTACTCGAAAGAGGGCCAGGGGAAAATCTACGAGCAGTACTTC. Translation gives CASSYSKEGQGKIYEQYF.

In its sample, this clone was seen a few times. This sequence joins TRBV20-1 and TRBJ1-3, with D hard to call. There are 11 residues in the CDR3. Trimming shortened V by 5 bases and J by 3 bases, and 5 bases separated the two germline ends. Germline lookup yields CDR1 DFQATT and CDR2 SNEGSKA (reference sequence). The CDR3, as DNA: TGCAGTGCTTTCATTGGAAACACCATATATTTT. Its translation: CSAFIGNTIYF.